This T cell receptor (beta chain) was captured by sequencing in a study of T cell changes during pregnancy in multiple sclerosis. Using immunoSEQ multiplex PCR, the repertoire was profiled, and TCRdb retains in-frame clones only, with some absent. The data show about 75,000 clones, roughly 90% seen once. The CDR3 is 17 amino acids. The germline V gene has CDR1 SGDLS and CDR2 YYNGEE. The V and J ends lost 4 bases and 0 bases respectively, with 17 bases between them. This receptor was identified in a female donor in good health, enrolled as a control in a pregnancy study. The sequencing used peripheral blood, collected in the first trimester of pregnancy. V usage is TRBV9 and J usage is TRBJ2-1, with a possible D match to TRBD2 (5 bases). As DNA, the CDR3 is TGTGCCAGCAGCAAACCCCACTGGGAGAGCTCCTACAATGAGCAGTTCTTC. It yields the protein CASSKPHWESSYNEQFF.